This T cell receptor (beta chain) derives from a study of blood T cell repertoires in COVID-19. Study-level information: COVID-19 samples from acute and convalescent phases originated in the United States, Italy and Spain. From T cells, B-cell-depleted T cells, or PBMCs came the material, which was cDNA or gDNA.

How the authors handled the data: Amplified reference gene primers provided the basis for estimating nucleated cell counts. The protocol was immunoSEQ multiplex PCR, while the TCRdb copy is restricted to in-frame clones and leaves out a portion. V and J calls and clone size follow that table, whereas D and trimming were derived from the DNA. The sample includes around 64,000 clones, roughly 91% of them seen just once. CDR3 size: 13 residues. The ends lost 6 bases at V and 3 bases at J; junction bases unmatched: 3. Germline CDR1 is MGHRA and CDR2 is YSYEKL. The sample was peripheral blood. This clonotype was sampled from a human donor in a cohort sampled during active COVID-19. The V gene is TRBV4-1, the J gene TRBJ1-1; 8 nucleotides align to TRBD1. CDR3 amino acids: CASRPDRDTEAFF. Here the CDR3 DNA reads TGCGCCAGCAGACCGGACAGGGACACTGAAGCTTTCTTT.